This is a list of T cell receptor beta chains from one sample in a study of blood T cell repertoires in COVID-19. Using immunoSEQ multiplex PCR, the repertoire was profiled, and TCRdb retains in-frame clones only, with some absent. Here the sample spans around 130,000 clones, roughly 87% being singletons. Sequenced input: PBMCs or T cells enriched from blood (not recorded which). The source is a young man who had recovered from COVID-19. CDR3s include the opening cysteine and the closing phenylalanine or tryptophan. A D gene is named only where the DNA matches it firmly.

D: .
J: TRBJ1-2
V: TRBV5-1
CDR3: CASSQDRGGYTF

D: .
J: TRBJ2-7
V: TRBV7-9
CDR3: CASSFTAGTLNYEQYF

D: TRBD1
J: TRBJ2-5
V: TRBV25-1
CDR3: CASSEIPRTGGVQETQYF

D: .
J: TRBJ1-1
V: TRBV5-1
CDR3: CASSLEGEMNTEAFF

D: .
J: TRBJ2-5
V: TRBV7-2
CDR3: CASSLAGRVQETQYF

D: .
J: TRBJ2-2
V: TRBV5-1
CDR3: CASSPRRGSTGELFF

D: TRBD1
J: TRBJ2-4
V: TRBV6-1
CDR3: CASSEQDRGNIQYF

D: .
J: TRBJ1-6
V: TRBV2
CDR3: CASAPRGEDNSPLHF

D: .
J: TRBJ1-2
V: TRBV5-1
CDR3: CASSLTRNYGYTF

D: TRBD2
J: TRBJ2-5
V: TRBV5-1
CDR3: CASSFGGRAEETQYF

D: TRBD1
J: TRBJ1-6
V: TRBV27
CDR3: CASSRQGDRSPLHF

D: TRBD1
J: TRBJ1-1
V: TRBV19
CDR3: CASSMGTASTEAFF

D: .
J: TRBJ2-3
V: TRBV21-1
CDR3: CASTPTGGLTDTQYF

D: .
J: TRBJ2-7
V: TRBV5-1
CDR3: CASSLNRDTYEQYF

D: .
J: TRBJ2-7
V: TRBV7-9
CDR3: CASQQGAFYEQYF

D: TRBD1
J: TRBJ1-2
V: TRBV2
CDR3: CASRGGPTGPTNYGYTF

D: .
J: TRBJ2-3
V: TRBV19
CDR3: CASSISSGLPTDTQYF

D: .
J: TRBJ1-6
V: TRBV2
CDR3: CASERNSPLHF

D: TRBD2
J: TRBJ2-3
V: TRBV9
CDR3: CASSAGSASGGANTQYF

D: TRBD1
J: TRBJ2-1
V: TRBV28
CDR3: CASSLAGTGMPEQFF

D: TRBD1
J: TRBJ1-1
V: TRBV6-5
CDR3: CASSYTGGPDTEAFF

D: .
J: TRBJ1-5
V: TRBV11-2
CDR3: CASSLDRVDQPQHF

D: TRBD2
J: TRBJ2-1
V: TRBV27
CDR3: CASSLTSGSWNEQFF

D: .
J: TRBJ1-1
V: TRBV29-1
CDR3: CSADNPDRNTEAFF

D: TRBD1
J: TRBJ2-5
V: TRBV6-5
CDR3: CASSRDRGGETQYF

D: .
J: TRBJ1-2
V: TRBV12-5
CDR3: CASGLVSGGGYTF

D: TRBD1
J: TRBJ1-4
V: TRBV13
CDR3: CASSLAQGSNEKLFF

D: .
J: TRBJ1-5
V: TRBV5-6
CDR3: CASSFGQGSNQPQHF

D: .
J: TRBJ2-7
V: TRBV11-2
CDR3: CASSLNTNTRYEQYF

D: TRBD1
J: TRBJ2-7
V: TRBV18
CDR3: CASSSSGGGYEQYF

D: TRBD1
J: TRBJ2-2
V: TRBV3-1/TRBV3-2
CDR3: CASSPGQVPHTGELFF

D: TRBD2
J: TRBJ2-7
V: TRBV7-2
CDR3: CASSSRTSGAYEQYF

D: .
J: TRBJ1-2
V: TRBV4-1
CDR3: CASSQTHRDIYYGYTF

D: TRBD2
J: TRBJ2-5
V: TRBV6-5
CDR3: CASSYMGEGETQYF

D: .
J: TRBJ1-4
V: TRBV2
CDR3: CASSEEVTATNEKLFF

D: TRBD1
J: TRBJ1-3
V: TRBV10-3
CDR3: CAISESDRLPGNTIYF

D: .
J: TRBJ2-2
V: TRBV11-2
CDR3: CASSLVRPRSTGELFF

D: TRBD2
J: TRBJ2-1
V: TRBV19
CDR3: CASNSGRVYNEQFF

D: TRBD2
J: TRBJ2-7
V: TRBV7-9
CDR3: CASSLTGLPSYEQYF

D: .
J: TRBJ2-2
V: TRBV3-1/TRBV3-2
CDR3: CASSPSPRQGIVESGELFF

D: .
J: TRBJ1-4
V: TRBV27
CDR3: CASSSRGSNEKLFF

D: .
J: TRBJ1-5
V: TRBV28
CDR3: CASSLLGVGNQPQHF

D: .
J: TRBJ1-5
V: TRBV3-1/TRBV3-2
CDR3: CASSQDRVDQPQHF

D: TRBD1
J: TRBJ1-5
V: TRBV6-6
CDR3: CASSSGTVMNQPQHF

D: TRBD1
J: TRBJ2-5
V: TRBV10-1
CDR3: CASSGRQGPQETQYF

D: TRBD2
J: TRBJ2-1
V: TRBV19
CDR3: CASRRSGGAYNEQFF

D: TRBD1
J: TRBJ1-6
V: TRBV9
CDR3: CASSGTGHYNSPLHF

D: .
J: TRBJ2-7
V: TRBV4-1
CDR3: CASSLDRSSYEQYF

D: .
J: TRBJ1-4
V: TRBV5-1
CDR3: CASSSATSGLGEKLFF

D: TRBD1
J: TRBJ2-1
V: TRBV7-9
CDR3: CASSLDRGDEQFF

D: .
J: TRBJ1-2
V: TRBV7-9
CDR3: CASSPPDSPSYGYTF

D: .
J: TRBJ2-5
V: TRBV28
CDR3: CASSFRGVGELDQETQYF

D: TRBD1
J: TRBJ1-2
V: TRBV25-1
CDR3: CASSEWAGGYGYTF

D: .
J: TRBJ2-3
V: TRBV6-5
CDR3: CASSYSRGATQYF

D: TRBD2
J: TRBJ2-1
V: TRBV28
CDR3: CASSSGTSGLNEQFF

D: .
J: TRBJ1-4
V: TRBV5-1
CDR3: CASSGADEKLFF

D: .
J: TRBJ1-5
V: TRBV19
CDR3: CASSIVDNQPQHF

D: TRBD2
J: TRBJ2-5
V: TRBV7-9
CDR3: CASSSTSGWGETQYF

D: TRBD2
J: TRBJ2-3
V: TRBV24-1
CDR3: CATSDGGRTDTQYF